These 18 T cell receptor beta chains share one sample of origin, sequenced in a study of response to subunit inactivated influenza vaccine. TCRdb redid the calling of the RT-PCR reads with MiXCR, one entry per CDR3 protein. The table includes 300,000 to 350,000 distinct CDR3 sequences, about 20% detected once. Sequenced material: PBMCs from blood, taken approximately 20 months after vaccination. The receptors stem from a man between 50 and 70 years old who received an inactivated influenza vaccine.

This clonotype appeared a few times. CDR3 protein: CASSASAERSYNEQFF. As DNA, the CDR3 is TGTGCCAGCAGTGCCTCGGCTGAGAGGTCCTACAATGAGCAGTTCTTC. This rearrangement joins TRBV2 to TRBJ2-1; D call uncertain. V lost 4 bases and J lost 1, with 14 bases in between. Germline V gene sequence: CDR1 SNHLY, CDR2 FYNNEI. The CDR3 totals 16 residues.

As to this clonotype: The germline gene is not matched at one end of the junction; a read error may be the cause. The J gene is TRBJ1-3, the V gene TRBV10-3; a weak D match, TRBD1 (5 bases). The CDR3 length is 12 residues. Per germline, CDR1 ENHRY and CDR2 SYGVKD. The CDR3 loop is CATRASGNNIYF. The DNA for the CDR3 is TGTGCCACCAGGGCCTCTGGAAACAACATATATTTT.

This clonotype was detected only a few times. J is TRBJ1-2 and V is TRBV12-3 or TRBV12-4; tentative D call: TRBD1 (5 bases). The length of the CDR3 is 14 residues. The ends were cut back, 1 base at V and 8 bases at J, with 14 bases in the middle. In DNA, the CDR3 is TGTGCCAGCAGTTTAGAGGGGTTTGATGGGGGCTACACCTTC. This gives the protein CASSLEGFDGGYTF.

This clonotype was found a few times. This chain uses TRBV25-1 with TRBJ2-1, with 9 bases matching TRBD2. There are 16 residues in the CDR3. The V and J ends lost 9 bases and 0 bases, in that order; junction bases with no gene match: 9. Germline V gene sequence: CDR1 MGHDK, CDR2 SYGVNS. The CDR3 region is CASGTSRRSSYNEQFF. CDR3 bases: TGTGCCAGTGGGACTAGCCGGCGAAGCTCCTACAATGAGCAGTTCTTC.

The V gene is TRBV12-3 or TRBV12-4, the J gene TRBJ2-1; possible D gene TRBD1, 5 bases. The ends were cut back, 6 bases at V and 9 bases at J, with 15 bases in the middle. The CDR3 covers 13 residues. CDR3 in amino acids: CASRKRGVSEQFF. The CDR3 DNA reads TGTGCCAGCAGAAAAAGGGGTGTTAGTGAGCAGTTCTTC.

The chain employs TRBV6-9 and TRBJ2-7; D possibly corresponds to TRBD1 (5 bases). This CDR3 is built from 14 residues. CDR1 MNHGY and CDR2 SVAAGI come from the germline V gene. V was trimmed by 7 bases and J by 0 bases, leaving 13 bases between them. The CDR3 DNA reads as TGTGCCAGCACCAGGGCGGTCATCTCCTACGAGCAGTACTTC. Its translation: CASTRAVISYEQYF.

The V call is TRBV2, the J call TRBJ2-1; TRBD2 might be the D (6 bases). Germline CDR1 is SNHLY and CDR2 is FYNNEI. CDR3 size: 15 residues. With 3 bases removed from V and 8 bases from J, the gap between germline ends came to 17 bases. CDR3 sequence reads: CASSEQDYQYDEQFF. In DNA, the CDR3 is TGTGCCAGCAGTGAGCAGGACTACCAGTACGATGAGCAGTTCTTC.

For the CDR3, the DNA is TGTGCCAGCAGAAGACCGGGACAGACCTACGAGCAGTACTTC. Protein: CASRRPGQTYEQYF. The genes are TRBV27 and TRBJ2-7, with 7 bases fitting TRBD1. Germline V gene data show CDR1 as MNHEY and CDR2 as SMNVEV (reference sequence). The ends lost 6 bases at V and 2 bases at J; junction bases unmatched: 7. The CDR3 totals 14 residues.

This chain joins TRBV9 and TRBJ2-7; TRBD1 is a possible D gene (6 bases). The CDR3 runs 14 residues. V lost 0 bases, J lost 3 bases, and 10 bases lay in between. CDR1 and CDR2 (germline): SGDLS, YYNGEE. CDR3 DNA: TGTGCCAGCAGCGTAGAGGGGGACGGCTACGAGCAGTACTTC. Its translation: CASSVEGDGYEQYF.

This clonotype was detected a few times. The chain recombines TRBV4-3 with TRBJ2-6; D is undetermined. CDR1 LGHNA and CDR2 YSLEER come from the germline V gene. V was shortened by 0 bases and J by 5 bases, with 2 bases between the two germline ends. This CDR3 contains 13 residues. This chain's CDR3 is CASSQDRANVLTF. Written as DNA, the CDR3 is TGCGCCAGCAGCCAAGATCGGGCCAACGTCCTGACTTTC.

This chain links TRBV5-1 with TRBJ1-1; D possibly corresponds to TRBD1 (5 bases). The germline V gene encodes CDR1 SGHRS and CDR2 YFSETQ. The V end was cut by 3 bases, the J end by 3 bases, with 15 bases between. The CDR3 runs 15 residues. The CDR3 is CASSSGLRGDTEAFF. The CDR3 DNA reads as TGCGCCAGCAGCTCGGGACTCCGTGGGGACACTGAAGCTTTCTTT.

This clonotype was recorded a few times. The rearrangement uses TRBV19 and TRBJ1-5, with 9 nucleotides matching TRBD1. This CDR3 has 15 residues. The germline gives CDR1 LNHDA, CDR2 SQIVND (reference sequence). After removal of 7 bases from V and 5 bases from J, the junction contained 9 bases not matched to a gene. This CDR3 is CASIKQGALHQPQHF. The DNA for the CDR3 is TGTGCCAGTATCAAACAGGGGGCTCTCCATCAGCCCCAGCATTTT.

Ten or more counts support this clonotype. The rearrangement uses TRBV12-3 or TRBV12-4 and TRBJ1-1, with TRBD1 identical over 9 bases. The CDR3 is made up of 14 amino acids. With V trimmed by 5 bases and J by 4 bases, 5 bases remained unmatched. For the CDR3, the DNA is TGTGCCAGCAGTCCACTGACAGGGGGCACTGAAGCTTTCTTT. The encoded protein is CASSPLTGGTEAFF.

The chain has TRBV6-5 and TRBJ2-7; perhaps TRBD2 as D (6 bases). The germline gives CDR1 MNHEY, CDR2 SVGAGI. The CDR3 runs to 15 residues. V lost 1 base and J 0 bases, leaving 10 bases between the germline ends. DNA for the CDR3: TGTGCCAGCAGTTACTATCAGACTAGCTCCTACGAGCAGTACTTC. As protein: CASSYYQTSSYEQYF.

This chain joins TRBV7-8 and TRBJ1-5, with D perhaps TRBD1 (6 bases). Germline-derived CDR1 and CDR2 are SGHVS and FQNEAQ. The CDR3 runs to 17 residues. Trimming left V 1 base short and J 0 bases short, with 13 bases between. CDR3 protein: CASSLGQAAYSNQPQHF. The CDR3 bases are TGTGCCAGCAGCTTAGGACAGGCAGCATATAGCAATCAGCCCCAGCATTTT.

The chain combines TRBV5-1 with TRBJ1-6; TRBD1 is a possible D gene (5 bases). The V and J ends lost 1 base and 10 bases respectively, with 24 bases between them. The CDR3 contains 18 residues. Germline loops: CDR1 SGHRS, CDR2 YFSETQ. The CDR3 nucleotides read TGCGCCAGCAGCTTGAGCCCACAAGGGGCAGGGATGGGGTCACCCCTCCACTTT. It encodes CASSLSPQGAGMGSPLHF.

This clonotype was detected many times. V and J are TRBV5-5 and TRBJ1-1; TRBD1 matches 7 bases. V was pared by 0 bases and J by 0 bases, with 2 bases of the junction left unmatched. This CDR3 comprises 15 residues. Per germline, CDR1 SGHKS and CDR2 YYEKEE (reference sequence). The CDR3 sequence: CASSLGQGLNTEAFF. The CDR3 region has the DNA TGTGCCAGCAGCTTGGGACAGGGATTGAACACTGAAGCTTTCTTT. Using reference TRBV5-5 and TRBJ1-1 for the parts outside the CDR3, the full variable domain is DAGVTQSPTHLIKTRGQQVTLRCSPISGHKSVSWYQQVLGQGPQFIFQYYEKEERGRGNFPDRFSARQFPNYSSELNVNALLLGDSALYLCASSLGQGLNTEAFFGQGTRLTVV.

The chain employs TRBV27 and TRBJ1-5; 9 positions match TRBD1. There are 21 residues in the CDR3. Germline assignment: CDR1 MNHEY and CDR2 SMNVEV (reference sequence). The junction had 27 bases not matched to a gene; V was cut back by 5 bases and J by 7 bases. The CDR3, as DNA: TGTGCCAGCAGTCCCGGGACAGGGACGGGAAAAACGCGATTGGGCGGCCAGCCCCAGCATTTT. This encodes CASSPGTGTGKTRLGGQPQHF.